This T cell receptor beta chain was captured by sequencing in a study of Ad26.COV2.S vaccination and SARS-CoV-2 variants. Per the germline V gene, CDR1 is MGHRA and CDR2 is YSYEKL. The length of the CDR3 is 12 residues. The V and J ends lost 1 base and 5 bases respectively, with 5 bases between them. Sequencing used immunoSEQ multiplex PCR; TCRdb keeps in-frame clones, though not all of them. The data show roughly 180,000 clones, roughly 85% seen once. V and J are TRBV4-1 and TRBJ1-2, with D hard to call. The starting material was peripheral blood, obtained after recovery from COVID-19. This sequence was found in a human donor who had recovered from COVID-19. In nucleotides, the CDR3 is TGCGCCAGCAGCCAAGTGGGGTATGGCTACACCTTC. Its protein product is CASSQVGYGYTF.